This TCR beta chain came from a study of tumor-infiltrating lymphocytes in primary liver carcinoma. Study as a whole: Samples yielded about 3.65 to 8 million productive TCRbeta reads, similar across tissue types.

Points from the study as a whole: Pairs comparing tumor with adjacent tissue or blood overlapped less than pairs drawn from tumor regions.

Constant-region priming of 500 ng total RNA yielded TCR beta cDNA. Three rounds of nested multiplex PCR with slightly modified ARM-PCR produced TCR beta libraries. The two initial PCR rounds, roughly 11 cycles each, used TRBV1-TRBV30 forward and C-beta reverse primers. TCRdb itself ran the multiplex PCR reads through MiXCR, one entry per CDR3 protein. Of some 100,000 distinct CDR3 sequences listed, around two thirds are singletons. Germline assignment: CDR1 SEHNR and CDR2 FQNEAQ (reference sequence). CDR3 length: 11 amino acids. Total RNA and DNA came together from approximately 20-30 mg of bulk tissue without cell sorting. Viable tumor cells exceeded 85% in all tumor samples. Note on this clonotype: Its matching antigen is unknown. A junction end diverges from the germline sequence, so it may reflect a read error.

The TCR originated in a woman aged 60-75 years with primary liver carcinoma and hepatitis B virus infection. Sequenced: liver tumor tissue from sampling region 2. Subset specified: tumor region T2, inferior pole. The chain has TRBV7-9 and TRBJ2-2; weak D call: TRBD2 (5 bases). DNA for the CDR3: TGTGCCAGCAGCTCCATCGGGGAGATGTTTTTT. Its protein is CASSSIGEMFF.